This is a list of T cell receptor beta chains from one sample in a study of glioma-infiltrating T cells after dendritic cell vaccination. Here immunoSEQ multiplex PCR was the method, and the copy in TCRdb shows in-frame clones only, minus some. The table lists approximately 50,000 clones, around nine tenths of them singletons. The sequencing here drew on blood, taken after dendritic cell vaccination. The receptors originated from a human donor with glioblastoma. CDR3s include the opening cysteine and the closing phenylalanine or tryptophan. Each record gives: clone size, J gene, D gene, V gene, CDR3 DNA, CDR3 protein. D genes are given only for firm matches. Size is omitted from some rows. Given values are once, few, many or a class for expanded clones.

>-|TRBJ1-5|-|TRBV19
TGTGCCAGTAGCAGAATGAGCAATCAGCCCCAGCATTTT
CASSRMSNQPQHF
>-|TRBJ1-1|TRBD1|TRBV18
TGTGCCAGCTCACCCCCCTCGGGACAGGGGGCGAGTGAAGCTTTCTTT
CASSPPSGQGASEAFF
>-|TRBJ1-5|-|TRBV28
TGTGCCAGCGTGGGACTAAATAGCAATCAGCCCCAGCATTTT
CASVGLNSNQPQHF
>few|TRBJ2-7|-|TRBV10-3
TGTGCCATCAGTGCAGGCTACGAGCAGTACTTC
CAISAGYEQYF
>-|TRBJ2-7|TRBD1|TRBV9
TGTGCCAGCAGCGTAGACACAGGGGAGCGGAAATACTTC
CASSVDTGERKYF
>-|TRBJ2-7|-|TRBV7-2
TGTGCCAGCAGCTTAGATAGAAACTACGAGCAGTACTTC
CASSLDRNYEQYF
>-|TRBJ1-1|-|TRBV9
TGTGCCAGCAGCGTAGGGACTCTTAACACTGAAGCTTTCTTT
CASSVGTLNTEAFF
>-|TRBJ1-6|-|TRBV7-6
TGTGCCAGCAGCGGACACAGGGCGGATCCACCCCTCCACTTT
CASSGHRADPPLHF
>-|TRBJ1-5|-|TRBV5-1
TGCGCCAGCAGCTTGGTAGGAGGCTCACAGCCCCAGCATTTT
CASSLVGGSQPQHF
>-|TRBJ2-3|-|TRBV6-1
TGTGCCAGCCTCTCATTTATCGGAGACACAGATACGCAGTATTTT
CASLSFIGDTDTQYF
>-|TRBJ1-5|TRBD1|TRBV2
TGTGCCAGCATGAGGACAGGGGCTAGCAATCAGCCCCAGCATTTT
CASMRTGASNQPQHF
>-|TRBJ2-1|-|TRBV5-1
TGCGCCAGCAGCTTGGGTGCTTCCTCGGGTGAGCAGTTCTTC
CASSLGASSGEQFF
>-|TRBJ1-1|TRBD1|TRBV30
TGTGCCTGGAGCTCAGGGGGTTCTGAAGCTTTCTTT
CAWSSGGSEAFF
>-|TRBJ2-7|-|TRBV5-1
TGCGCCAGCAGATCAGACAGAAATGAGGTCTACGAGCAGTACTTC
CASRSDRNEVYEQYF
>-|TRBJ2-1|TRBD2|TRBV19
TGTGCCAGTAGTATTAGCTGGGGGGGTCCTGAGCAGTTCTTC
CASSISWGGPEQFF
>-|TRBJ2-1|-|TRBV7-3
TGTGCCAGCAGCCCTAACCCGGGACTTCACTACAATGAGCAGTTCTTC
CASSPNPGLHYNEQFF
>-|TRBJ2-1|TRBD2|TRBV29-1
TGCAGCGTTGAAGATCTCGAGACAGTAGGCGGGAGACCGAATGAGCAGTTCTTC
CSVEDLETVGGRPNEQFF
>-|TRBJ2-7|-|TRBV28
TGTGCCAGTGGAGTAGCGTCTTACGAGCAGTACTTC
CASGVASYEQYF
>once|TRBJ1-5|-|TRBV7-2
TGTGCCAGCAGCCCCCGAAGTGGACAGAACAATCAGCCCCAGCATTTT
CASSPRSGQNNQPQHF
>-|TRBJ2-4|TRBD2|TRBV28
TGTGCCAGCAGTGAATCTAGCGGGCAGTACTTC
CASSESSGQYF
>once|TRBJ2-7|-|TRBV6-5
TGTGCCAGCAGTGAGGTCGGCGGCGAGCAGTACTTC
CASSEVGGEQYF
>-|TRBJ2-5|TRBD1|TRBV25-1
TGTGCCAGCAACCTCGGGACAGCTCCGTACCAAGAGACCCAGTACTTC
CASNLGTAPYQETQYF
>-|TRBJ1-2|TRBD1|TRBV28
TGTGCCAGCAGGCCTACTCAGGGGGCGGACTATGGCTACACCTTC
CASRPTQGADYGYTF
>-|TRBJ2-6|TRBD2|TRBV4-1
TGCGCCAGCAGCCAAGAAGCGGGTAGCGGGAGAACGACGGGGGGGGCCAACGTCCTGACTTTC
CASSQEAGSGRTTGGANVLTF
>-|TRBJ2-2|-|TRBV9
TGTGCCAGCAGCTCTGGCAGGGTAACGAACACCGGGGAGCTGTTTTTT
CASSSGRVTNTGELFF
>once|TRBJ2-7|TRBD2|TRBV4-1
TGCGCCAGCAGCCAAGATGTGGGACTAGCGGGAGGAGAGCAGTACTTC
CASSQDVGLAGGEQYF
>once|TRBJ2-1|-|TRBV19
TGTGCCAGTAGTATACGATTGGCGGGGCCTTCCTACAATGAGCAGTTCTTC
CASSIRLAGPSYNEQFF
>-|TRBJ2-2|-|TRBV6-6
TGTGCCAGCAGTGGTTCTCGAGGAGCCACCGGGGAGCTGTTTTTT
CASSGSRGATGELFF
>-|TRBJ1-2|TRBD1|TRBV19
TGTGCCAGTAGTCCCTATACCGGGACAGGGTATTCCTATGGCTACACCTTC
CASSPYTGTGYSYGYTF
>-|TRBJ2-7|TRBD1|TRBV19
TGTGCCAGTAGTCCCGGACAGGGTTGTTCTTACGAGCAGTACTTC
CASSPGQGCSYEQYF
>-|TRBJ2-1|TRBD2|TRBV18
TGTGCCAGCTCACCATTGGGAGCGGGAGAGGCGAATGAGCAGTTCTTC
CASSPLGAGEANEQFF
>-|TRBJ2-3|TRBD1|TRBV9
TGTGCCAGCAGCGGACGGACAGGAATCACAGATACGCAGTATTTT
CASSGRTGITDTQYF
>-|TRBJ1-5|-|TRBV28
TGTGCCAGCAGTTTACCTGCAGGGCCCCAGCATTTT
CASSLPAGPQHF
>-|TRBJ1-1|TRBD1|TRBV5-1
TGCGCCAGCAGCTGGGGACAGGGGGTGAACACTGAAGCTTTCTTT
CASSWGQGVNTEAFF
>once|TRBJ1-3|-|TRBV4-2
TGTGCCAGCAGCTTATCCCTTAGGGGATTTACTGGAAACACCATATATTTT
CASSLSLRGFTGNTIYF
>-|TRBJ2-2|-|TRBV4-2
TGTGCCAGCAGCCCCCGGCGGGGAGGCACCGGGGAGCTGTTTTTT
CASSPRRGGTGELFF
>-|TRBJ2-7|TRBD1|TRBV7-9
TGTGCCAGCAGCACACTACTGGACAGGGCCCCGAACTTC
CASSTLLDRAPNF
>once|TRBJ2-4|TRBD1|TRBV30
TGTGCCTGGACCATGAAGGGGGCGAACATTCAGTACTTC
CAWTMKGANIQYF
>-|TRBJ1-2|TRBD1|TRBV19
TGTGCCAGTAGGCGAAATTACCGGGACAGGGCCAAGGACTATGGCTACACCTTC
CASRRNYRDRAKDYGYTF
>-|TRBJ2-7|-|TRBV6-1
TGTGCCAGCAGTGTACCGGAGGCCTACGAGCAGTACTTC
CASSVPEAYEQYF
>-|TRBJ2-2|TRBD2|TRBV7-2
TGTGCCAGCAGCTTAGAATCAGCGGGAGGCACCGGGGAGCTGTTTTTT
CASSLESAGGTGELFF
>-|TRBJ2-3|TRBD2|TRBV9
TGTGCCAGCAGCGCGACCCGGGGGAGCGGGAGTTATACGCAGTATTTT
CASSATRGSGSYTQYF
>-|TRBJ1-5|-|TRBV6-4
TGTGCCAGCAGTGACCCTAGGGGTCCCAATCAGCCCCAGCATTTT
CASSDPRGPNQPQHF
>-|TRBJ1-1|-|TRBV5-6
TGTGCCAGCAGTAAGTACTTCCAAATGAACACTGAAGCTTTCTTT
CASSKYFQMNTEAFF
>-|TRBJ2-3|-|TRBV6-1
TGTGCCAGCAGTGAAGCTGGGGGGGCGGCTAGCACAGATACGCAGTATTTT
CASSEAGGAASTDTQYF
>-|TRBJ1-2|-|TRBV28
TGTGCCAGCAGTTTACTACAGGATCTTATTGATGGCTGCACCTTC
CASSLLQDLIDGCTF
>-|TRBJ2-2|TRBD2|TRBV29-1
TGCAGCGGGATGGGAGCTGGACTAGCCGGGGAGCTGTTTTTT
CSGMGAGLAGELFF
>-|TRBJ1-1|-|TRBV28
TGTGCCAGCAGATATCCGGGACAAATGAACACTGAAGCTTTCTTT
CASRYPGQMNTEAFF